These T cell receptor beta chains were read from a single sample in a study of a mutant IDH1 vaccine in newly diagnosed glioma. These receptors' antigens are unknown. Clones were sequenced by immunoSEQ multiplex PCR, and TCRdb holds only the in-frame ones, with some missing. The sample contains 60,000 to 75,000 clones, around 84% of which appear only once. Sequencing was performed on PBMCs, taken from a glioma patient whose treatment included an IDH1 peptide vaccine. These receptors all stem from a young man with glioma. Each CDR3 is given with its conserved first and last residue. A D gene is named only where the DNA matches it firmly. Expanded clones get a size class; other rows say once, few or many, or leave the size out.

clone_size	v_call	j_call	d_call	cdr3_nt	cdr3_aa
-	TRBV5-4	TRBJ1-5	-	TGTGCCAGCAGCTTGGCTCCCAATCAGCCCCAGCATTTT	CASSLAPNQPQHF
-	TRBV4-2	TRBJ1-2	TRBD1	TGTGCCAGCAGCCAACCCGCGACAGGGCACTATGGCTACACCTTC	CASSQPATGHYGYTF
-	TRBV18	TRBJ1-2	-	TGTGCCAGCTCACCGGGGGAACCCCGGGACTATGGCTACACCTTC	CASSPGEPRDYGYTF
-	TRBV28	TRBJ1-6	-	TGTGCCAGCAGCGCGGGGGGGGATAATTCACCCCTCCACTTT	CASSAGGDNSPLHF
once	TRBV21-1	TRBJ1-5	-	TGTGCCAGCAGCACCCGGGAACAGGGCGTCAGAAATCAGCCCCAGCATTTT	CASSTREQGVRNQPQHF
-	TRBV11-2	TRBJ1-2	-	TGTGCCAGCAGCGCTATGGGACCGAAGCCCCCCTATGGCTACACCTTC	CASSAMGPKPPYGYTF
-	TRBV6-5	TRBJ1-6	TRBD1	TGTGCCAGCAGGCAGGGGGATAATTCACCCCTCCACTTT	CASRQGDNSPLHF
once	TRBV19	TRBJ1-1	-	TGTGCCAGTAAGATGGCCGGGGGAGAAGCTTTCTTT	CASKMAGGEAFF
-	TRBV30	TRBJ2-3	-	TGTGCCTGGAGTGTAACCCCAGATACGCAGTATTTT	CAWSVTPDTQYF
once	TRBV5-6	TRBJ1-3	-	TGTGCCAGCAGCTTGGTCGGGGAGGAAGGAAACACCATATATTTT	CASSLVGEEGNTIYF
-	TRBV19	TRBJ2-3	-	TGTGCCAGTAGTATTTGGGACCCTCGTTCCGCGGATACGCAGTATTTT	CASSIWDPRSADTQYF
-	TRBV18	TRBJ2-7	-	TGTGCCAGCTCACCACTGGGGGGCGAGAACGAGCAGTACTTC	CASSPLGGENEQYF
-	TRBV25-1	TRBJ2-7	-	TGTGCCAGCAGGGAGGACTCCTACTACGAGCAGTACTTC	CASREDSYYEQYF
-	TRBV6-1	TRBJ1-5	-	TGTGCCAGCAGTGAAGGCCGATCTAGCAATCAGCCCCAGCATTTT	CASSEGRSSNQPQHF
few	TRBV7-3	TRBJ1-1	-	TGTGCCAGCAGCTTAACAGGGTGGAACACTGAAGCTTTCTTT	CASSLTGWNTEAFF
-	TRBV7-2	TRBJ2-3	-	TGTGCCAGCAGCTTATTACCCGGGGGCGATCCTATCACAGATACGCAGTATTTT	CASSLLPGGDPITDTQYF
-	TRBV28	TRBJ2-7	-	TGTGCCAGCAGTCCAGGACTTCAATACGAGCAGTACTTC	CASSPGLQYEQYF
-	TRBV4-3	TRBJ2-7	-	TGCGCCAGCAGCCAAGAACATCGGTCTAGCGCAACCTACGAGCAGTACTTC	CASSQEHRSSATYEQYF
-	TRBV5-5	TRBJ2-5	-	TGTGCCAGCAGCCTAAGAGGGCAGCAAGAGACCCAGTACTTC	CASSLRGQQETQYF
-	TRBV5-4	TRBJ1-2	-	TGTGCCAGCAGCTTGGCCGGCGGAAGTGGCTACACCTTC	CASSLAGGSGYTF
-	TRBV10-3	TRBJ1-1	-	TGTGCCATCAGTGAGTCGAACACTGAAGCTTTCTTT	CAISESNTEAFF
-	TRBV2	TRBJ1-1	-	TGTGCCAGCAGAGGTGTTGTAGCGAACACTGAAGCTTTCTTT	CASRGVVANTEAFF
-	TRBV29-1	TRBJ2-7	TRBD1	TGCAGCGTGTCCGACAGGGAGAGCTCCTACGAGCAGTACTTC	CSVSDRESSYEQYF
-	TRBV7-9	TRBJ2-7	TRBD1	TGTGCCAGCAGCTTGGGGACAGGCTCCTACGAGCAGTACTTC	CASSLGTGSYEQYF
-	TRBV5-4	TRBJ2-5	TRBD1	TGTGCCAGCAGCTTGGCCAAGGGGGCAGGGTCAGAGACCCAGTACTTC	CASSLAKGAGSETQYF
-	TRBV28	TRBJ2-1	-	TGTGCCAGCAGTTTAAGCGTGTATCGAGCCGGCGAGATGGGAAATGAGCAGTTCTTC	CASSLSVYRAGEMGNEQFF
once	TRBV9	TRBJ2-1	-	TGTGCCAGCAGCCTTGGCGGGCAATACAATGAGCAGTTCTTC	CASSLGGQYNEQFF
-	TRBV5-1	TRBJ2-1	TRBD1	TGCGCCAGCAGCTTGGGACAGGGCTCCTACAATGAGCAGTTCTTC	CASSLGQGSYNEQFF
-	TRBV9	TRBJ1-5	-	TGTGCCAGCAGCGTAGAGGGGGGCAATCAGCCCCAGCATTTT	CASSVEGGNQPQHF
few	TRBV7-9	TRBJ1-1	TRBD1	TGTGCCAGCAGATATTGGGACAGGGAGAACACTGAAGCTTTCTTT	CASRYWDRENTEAFF
-	TRBV4-1	TRBJ2-3	TRBD2	TGCGCCAGCAGCCAGACGACACTAGCGGGCCTCACAGATACGCAGTATTTT	CASSQTTLAGLTDTQYF
-	TRBV9	TRBJ2-3	TRBD2	TGTGCCAGCAGCGCCCTTTCTAGCGGTACTAGCACAGATACGCAGTATTTT	CASSALSSGTSTDTQYF
-	TRBV7-9	TRBJ2-7	-	TGTGCCAGCAGCTTGGCCTTGGGGACGGTTTCCTACGAGCAGTACTTC	CASSLALGTVSYEQYF
-	TRBV28	TRBJ2-3	-	TGTGCCAGCCTCCTGAGGATCACAGATACGCAGTATTTT	CASLLRITDTQYF
few	TRBV19	TRBJ2-2	-	TGTGCCAGTAGTCCCATTACCGGGGAGCTGTTTTTT	CASSPITGELFF
-	TRBV28	TRBJ2-3	TRBD1	TGTGCCAGCAGTTTGAGGGGGCCCAGATATACGCAGTATTTT	CASSLRGPRYTQYF
-	TRBV27	TRBJ1-1	-	TGTGCCAGCAGTTCGGGACCTGGCAGGGGTGACACTGAAGCTTTCTTT	CASSSGPGRGDTEAFF
-	TRBV19	TRBJ1-5	-	TGTGCCAGTAGTTCTTTTTGGCCAGGAGGTAGCAATCAGCCCCAGCATTTT	CASSSFWPGGSNQPQHF
-	TRBV5-1	TRBJ2-5	-	TGCGCCAGCAGCTTGGTACCGGGAGCGGCAGAGACCCAGTACTTC	CASSLVPGAAETQYF
-	TRBV9	TRBJ2-1	-	TGTGCCAGCAGCGTAGGTGGCGGAATCTCCTACAATGAGCAGTTCTTC	CASSVGGGISYNEQFF
-	TRBV25-1	TRBJ1-2	TRBD1	TGTGCCAGCAGACCACCCGGACAGGGGTTTGGCTACACCTTC	CASRPPGQGFGYTF
-	TRBV9	TRBJ1-2	TRBD1	TGTGCCAGCAGCGCCGGACAGGGGTTGGATGGCTACACCTTC	CASSAGQGLDGYTF
-	TRBV29-1	TRBJ2-1	TRBD2	TGCAGCGCTACCGGGACTAGCGGGGGGAGGGATGAGCAGTTCTTC	CSATGTSGGRDEQFF
-	TRBV5-4	TRBJ2-1	-	TGTGCCAGCAGCCTCACCTTCACTGATGAGCAGTTCTTC	CASSLTFTDEQFF
-	TRBV13	TRBJ1-1	TRBD1	TGTGCCAGCAGCCTACGGACAGGGGTTGTCACTGAAGCTTTCTTT	CASSLRTGVVTEAFF
-	TRBV5-1	TRBJ2-2	-	TGCGCCAGCAGCCTGTTGGCGACCAACCCTGCGGGGGAGCTGTTTTTT	CASSLLATNPAGELFF
-	TRBV7-9	TRBJ2-7	TRBD2	TGTGCCAGCAGCCCGAGGGGGACTAGCGGATACGAGCAGTACTTC	CASSPRGTSGYEQYF
-	TRBV27	TRBJ1-5	TRBD1	TGTGCCAGCAGTCCGGGACAGGATAGGGATCAGCCCCAGCATTTT	CASSPGQDRDQPQHF
-	TRBV7-2	TRBJ1-1	-	TGTGCCAGCAGCTCCGGGGGGGGCACTGAAGCTTTCTTT	CASSSGGGTEAFF